The subject of this entry is one TCR beta chain. This sample is part of a study of blood T cell repertoires in COVID-19. Germline values: CDR1 SGDLS, CDR2 YYNGEE. This CDR3 has 16 amino acids. The V gene end was trimmed by 4 bases and the J gene end by 1 base; junction bases not matched to a gene: 5. Produced via immunoSEQ multiplex PCR; TCRdb's table is partial and in-frame only. The sample lists more than 50,000 clones, about 93% occurring once. This chain uses TRBV9 with TRBJ1-1; TRBD1 agrees at 12 bases. Sequenced input: peripheral blood. The TCR was taken from a human donor with active COVID-19. The donor label of this sample is uncertain. CDR3 region: CASSLGTGGWNTEAFF. CDR3 coding DNA: TGTGCCAGCAGCCTAGGGACAGGGGGCTGGAACACTGAAGCTTTCTTT.